The 27 T cell receptor beta chains below come from one sample, sequenced in a study of blood T cell repertoires in COVID-19. Profiled with immunoSEQ multiplex PCR; TCRdb holds only in-frame clones, not every one. The sample lists 450,000 to 500,000 clones, approximately 83% occurring once. The sequencing sample was made of peripheral blood. The origin of the receptors is a human donor in a cohort sampled during active COVID-19.

This clone was seen more than once but under ten times. The chain has TRBV4-2 and TRBJ1-2; 7 bases are a match to TRBD1. Germline V CDR1 and CDR2: LGHNA, YNFKEQ. The V and J ends lost 0 bases and 8 bases, in that order; junction bases with no gene match: 9. The CDR3 is made up of 15 amino acids. The CDR3 sequence is CASSQEIDRVIGYTF. The DNA of the CDR3 is TGTGCCAGCAGCCAAGAAATAGACAGGGTAATAGGCTACACCTTC.

V is TRBV11-3 and J is TRBJ2-2; D gene ambiguous. Germline-derived CDR1 and CDR2 are SGHNT and YENEEA. V dropped 5 bases and J dropped 2 bases, with 18 bases sitting between them. This CDR3 has 17 amino acids. For the CDR3, the DNA is TGTGCCAGCAGCCCCCACCCCCTTCTAGGCAACACCGGGGAGCTGTTTTTT. Translation gives CASSPHPLLGNTGELFF.

The genes are TRBV6-5 and TRBJ2-1; a possible D gene is TRBD1 (6 bases). Trimming pared 6 bases from V and 3 bases from J, leaving 12 bases between. The CDR3 is 14 amino acids. In germline, CDR1 is MNHEY, CDR2 SVGAGI. The CDR3 loop is CASRPDRLYNEQFF. CDR3 nucleotides: TGTGCCAGCAGACCGGACAGACTCTACAATGAGCAGTTCTTC.

The chain is built from TRBV9 and TRBJ1-1, with D unclear. Germline CDR1 is SGDLS and CDR2 is YYNGEE. V lost 2 bases to trimming and J lost 1 base, with 12 bases between them. The CDR3 sequence is 15 residues long. The CDR3 here is CASSVPAGKNTEAFF. The CDR3 region has the DNA TGTGCCAGCAGCGTCCCTGCGGGTAAGAACACTGAAGCTTTCTTT.

This sequence joins TRBV7-2 and TRBJ2-3; 8 bases agree with TRBD1. The CDR3 has 13 amino acids. Germline V gives CDR1 SGHTA, CDR2 FQGNSA. V shed 7 bases and J 6 bases; nucleotides not matched to a gene: 6. CDR3 DNA: TGTGCCAGCAACAGGGGGGCCGTGGATACGCAGTATTTT. This encodes CASNRGAVDTQYF.

V and J are TRBV7-2 and TRBJ2-7; no clear D gene. CDR3 length: 13 amino acids. Per the germline V gene, CDR1 is SGHTA and CDR2 is FQGNSA. Between the trimmed V and J ends, which lost 6 bases and 2 bases, there was a span of 11 bases. CDR3 amino acids: CASRPTTAYEQYF. In DNA, the CDR3 is TGTGCCAGCAGACCCACTACTGCCTACGAGCAGTACTTC. Looking up the rest from reference TRBV7-2 and TRBJ2-7 gives the full variable domain: GAGVSQSPSNKVTEKGKDVELRCDPISGHTALYWYRQSLGQGLEFLIYFQGNSAPDKSGLPSDRFSAERTGGSVSTLTIQRTQQEDSAVYLCASRPTTAYEQYFGPGTRLTVT.

V usage is TRBV9 and J usage is TRBJ1-3; possibly TRBD1 for D (5 bases). Germline CDR1 is SGDLS and CDR2 is YYNGEE. V was pared by 4 bases and J by 2 bases, with 22 bases between. This CDR3 region has 18 residues. The CDR3 DNA is TGTGCCAGCAGCCCCCTTGGGGCAGCTCCCTTGGCTGGAAACACCATATATTTT. Protein: CASSPLGAAPLAGNTIYF.

J is TRBJ2-3 and V is TRBV7-9; D is possibly TRBD1 (5 bases). Germline V gene data show CDR1 as SEHNR and CDR2 as FQNEAQ (reference sequence). The CDR3 runs 14 residues. The ends were cut back, 4 bases at V and 6 bases at J, with 14 bases in the middle. The CDR3 spells CASSSRVLSDTQYF. The CDR3 DNA is TGTGCCAGCAGCTCCAGGGTCCTTTCCGATACGCAGTATTTT.

This chain connects TRBV27 to TRBJ1-4; possible D gene TRBD1, 5 bases. CDR1 MNHEY and CDR2 SMNVEV come from the germline V gene (reference sequence). Trimming took off 2 bases at V and 8 bases at J, with 15 bases between the two ends. The CDR3 has 15 amino acids. The CDR3 DNA reads as TGTGCCAGCAGTTTAGGGGTGGGGGGTGAGGAAAAACTGTTTTTT. This encodes CASSLGVGGEEKLFF.

The J gene is TRBJ1-4, the V gene TRBV6-1, with D tentatively TRBD1 (6 bases). The CDR3 is 14 amino acids. V lost 3 bases and J 7 bases, leaving 12 bases between the germline ends. Germline CDR1 MNHNS, CDR2 SASEGT. CDR3 loop: CASSDPGQFEKLFF. The CDR3 nucleotides are TGTGCCAGCAGTGACCCGGGACAATTTGAAAAACTGTTTTTT.

The chain employs TRBV28 and TRBJ1-1; D is unclear. Deletions cut 6 bases from V and 0 bases from J, with 14 bases between. CDR1 MDHEN and CDR2 SYDVKM come from the germline V gene. This CDR3 spans 15 amino acids. CDR3: CASSRGGRLNTEAFF. In nucleotides, the CDR3 is TGTGCCAGCAGCCGAGGAGGACGGCTGAACACTGAAGCTTTCTTT.

J is TRBJ1-1 and V is TRBV19; 7 nucleotides line up with TRBD1. Trimming cost V 8 bases and J 1 base; bases outside gene matches: 1. CDR3 size: 12 residues. CDR1 and CDR2 from the germline V gene are LNHDA and SQIVND (reference sequence). This CDR3 reads CASQGENTEAFF. In nucleotides, the CDR3 is TGTGCCAGTCAGGGGGAGAACACTGAAGCTTTCTTT.

This rearrangement joins TRBV15 to TRBJ2-1; D gene ambiguous. Trimming took off 0 bases at V and 2 bases at J, with 8 bases between the two ends. The CDR3 is made up of 15 amino acids. Germline V gene sequence: CDR1 LNHNV, CDR2 YYDKDF (reference sequence). CDR3 in amino acids: CATSRDPAPYNEQFF. Written as DNA, the CDR3 is TGTGCCACCAGCAGAGATCCAGCGCCCTACAATGAGCAGTTCTTC. The full variable domain, in which reference TRBV15 and TRBJ2-1 provide the parts outside the CDR3, is DAMVIQNPRYQVTQFGKPVTLSCSQTLNHNVMYWYQQKSSQAPKLLFHYYDKDFNNEADTPDNFQSRRPNTSFCFLDIRSPGLGDTAMYLCATSRDPAPYNEQFFGPGTRLTVL.

V gene TRBV19 combines with J gene TRBJ1-1; 7 positions agree with TRBD1. The V gene's germline CDR1 is LNHDA and CDR2 SQIVND (reference sequence). This CDR3 is 14 amino acids long. V dropped 6 bases and J dropped 0; count of bases not matched to a gene: 4. The CDR3 region is CASSFDRVNTEAFF. DNA of the CDR3: TGTGCCAGTAGCTTTGACAGGGTGAACACTGAAGCTTTCTTT.

This clone was counted a single time. CDR3 in DNA: TGTGCCAGCAGCGAAACTTGGAACACTGAAGCTTTCTTT. Amino acid sequence: CASSETWNTEAFF. The chain uses TRBV6-4 and TRBJ1-1; no definite D call. The CDR3 sequence is 13 residues long. Germline V gene sequence: CDR1 MRHNA, CDR2 SNTAGT. V lost 6 bases and J 1 base, leaving 9 bases between the germline ends.

The rearrangement links TRBV7-2 to TRBJ2-3; the D gene is possibly TRBD2 (6 bases). V gave up 4 bases and J gave up 4 bases, with 15 bases separating them. The germline V gene has CDR1 SGHTA and CDR2 FQGNSA. This CDR3 has 15 residues. CDR3 in DNA: TGTGCCAGCAGCTGGCGGCCGGGACTTCCAGATACGCAGTATTTT. This translates into CASSWRPGLPDTQYF.

The chain uses TRBV29-1 and TRBJ1-1; D is possibly TRBD1 (5 bases). Germline-derived CDR1 and CDR2 are SQVTM and ANQGSEA. Trimming stripped 7 bases from V and 3 bases from J, with 15 bases between. This CDR3 has 13 amino acids. The CDR3: CSGTRTLYTEAFF. CDR3 nucleotides: TGCAGCGGGACCCGGACATTATACACTGAAGCTTTCTTT.

As concerns this clone: Other nucleotide sequences in the sample specify the same CDR3. The CDR3 nucleotides read TGTGCCAGCAGCTTAGCCGGGACAGGGCGCTACGAGCAGTACTTC. Its protein product is CASSLAGTGRYEQYF. The V and J genes are TRBV5-4 and TRBJ2-7; 9 bases align to TRBD1. CDR1 and CDR2 from the germline V gene are SGHNT and YYREEE (reference sequence). The CDR3 runs to 15 residues. With V trimmed by 2 bases and J by 3 bases, 6 bases remained unmatched.

The chain has TRBV27 and TRBJ2-3; tentative D call: TRBD2 (7 bases). Germline lookup yields CDR1 MNHEY and CDR2 SMNVEV (reference sequence). The CDR3 has 14 residues. Trimming cost V 5 bases and J 4 bases, with 13 bases left between them. Here the CDR3 reads CASSPRRGPDTQYF. CDR3 DNA: TGTGCCAGCAGTCCCCGGCGGGGGCCAGATACGCAGTATTTT.

The chain recombines TRBV5-5 with TRBJ1-1; D not certain. CDR1 and CDR2 from the germline V gene are SGHKS and YYEKEE (reference sequence). Trimming cost V 3 bases and J 5 bases, with 20 bases left between them. CDR3 size: 16 residues. The CDR3 region has the DNA TGTGCCAGCAGCTCGACAACGGAGGGTGTGAGAACTGAAGCTTTCTTT. It codes for CASSSTTEGVRTEAFF.

V and J are TRBV28 and TRBJ1-2, with 11 bases that match TRBD1. V lost 2 bases to trimming and J lost 6 bases; unmatched junction nucleotides: 5. CDR3 length equals 15 residues. CDR1 MDHEN and CDR2 SYDVKM come from the germline V gene. The CDR3 DNA reads as TGTGCCAGCAGTTTACTTCGGACAGGGGGCGATGGCTACACCTTC. Protein: CASSLLRTGGDGYTF.

The chain carries TRBV19 and TRBJ2-7; D remains ambiguous. V dropped 5 bases and J dropped 3 bases, with 5 bases sitting between them. Germline CDR1 is LNHDA and CDR2 is SQIVND (reference sequence). CDR3 length: 11 residues. For the CDR3, the DNA is TGTGCCAGTAGTTCGTACTACGAGCAGTACTTC. Translated, it gives CASSSYYEQYF.

In nucleotides, the CDR3 is TGTGCCAGCAGTTACGCCGGGACAGGGGTCTACGAGCAGTACTTC. Its translation: CASSYAGTGVYEQYF. The chain carries TRBV6-5 and TRBJ2-7, with TRBD1 identical over 10 bases. V was clipped by 2 bases and J by 3 bases; unmatched bases: 4. CDR3 length: 15 amino acids. CDR1 is MNHEY, CDR2 SVGAGI, per germline.

CDR3 residues: CASSEEGRRHYTF. Written as DNA, the CDR3 is TGTGCCAGCAGCGAGGAGGGACGCAGGCATTACACCTTC. This chain joins TRBV6-5 and TRBJ1-2, with D possibly TRBD1 on 5 matching bases. This CDR3 has 13 amino acids. Germline assignment: CDR1 MNHEY and CDR2 SVGAGI. V lost 6 bases and J lost 11, with 19 bases in between.

The genes are TRBV5-4 and TRBJ1-3, with 7 bases matching TRBD1. The length of the CDR3 is 14 residues. The V and J ends lost 3 bases and 4 bases, in that order; junction bases with no gene match: 4. Per the germline V gene, CDR1 is SGHNT and CDR2 is YYREEE (reference sequence). The CDR3 DNA sequence: TGTGCCAGCAGCTCCTCGGGACAGGGAAACACCATATATTTT. Residues: CASSSSGQGNTIYF.

This chain joins TRBV2 and TRBJ2-2; 10 nucleotides line up with TRBD1. Germline V lookup: CDR1 SNHLY, CDR2 FYNNEI. The CDR3 consists of 15 residues. V lost 4 bases, J lost 7 bases, and 6 bases stayed unmatched. The CDR3 DNA reads TGTGCCAGCAGTGGACAGGGGGCGATCGGCGGGGAGCTGTTTTTT. This translates into CASSGQGAIGGELFF.

This clone was observed a single time. The same CDR3 can be traced to other DNA sequences in this sample. This chain connects TRBV6-5 to TRBJ1-4; 9 bases agree with TRBD1. The CDR3 covers 14 residues. V shed 5 bases, J shed 6 bases, and the junction held 4 bases outside the gene matches. Germline-derived CDR1 and CDR2 are MNHEY and SVGAGI. The CDR3 is CASSTRDRDEKLFF. The CDR3 DNA reads TGTGCCAGCAGTACCCGGGACAGGGATGAAAAACTGTTTTTT.